This paragraph covers one T cell receptor (beta chain) sequence. Its antigen is currently not known. One base away there is no much larger clone; base qualities are not given. This sample was taken from a study of chemoradiotherapy in HPV16-positive cancers (dated by TCRdb to between 2021 and 2024). Describing the broader study: Candidate HPV-specific T-cell clones and common TCR motifs were defined through functional T-cell assays on cells from a couple of HPV16-positive patients. The study asked whether T-cell immunity to the HPV oncoproteins E6 and E7 changes during chemoradiotherapy and whether this immunity affects survival. TCR repertoires from over 80 patients with HPV-related cancers were then used to track the candidate HPV-specific TCRs and motifs.

Repertoires were sampled multiple times during chemoradiotherapy, which allowed clonal expansion in the tumor microenvironment to be followed. General findings and caveats noted by the study authors: Expansion of candidate HPV-specific clones and E7-related TCR motifs was observed in the tumor microenvironment during treatment, whereas no such expansion was observed for non-HPV-specific T cells. Among HPV16-positive patients, expansion of HPV-responsive T cells during chemoradiotherapy was associated with better recurrence-free survival. The functional definition of HPV-specific T cells was derived from only two HPV16-positive patients, and the survival association was reported for HPV16-positive patients.

The library was prepared using the immunoSEQ multiplex PCR assay. As stored in TCRdb, this immuneACCESS dataset retains in-frame rearrangements with V and J assigned. A fraction of the clones does not appear; measured against another copy, unresolved V genes explain less than half of the discrepancy, and the remainder lacks a known reason. This sample gives around 17,000 clones in total; about two thirds of them show up just once. The ten largest clones capture 6.5% to 10% of the sample. CDR1 and CDR2 were assigned from the germline V gene as SGHNT and YENEEA. The V end gives up 5 bases and the J end 5 bases, leaving 11 bases in the junction not matched to a gene. There are 17 amino acids in the CDR3, from cysteine to phenylalanine inclusive. Only CDR3 DNA is held: 51 bases, read in frame from base 1.

This TCR was sampled from a human donor with HPV-associated anogenital cancer. The V gene is TRBV11-3 and the J gene is TRBJ2-1; 11 of the junction bases match TRBD2. Sequencing was performed on tumor tissue, taken from a patient who underwent chemoradiotherapy. The nucleotide sequence reads as follows: TGTGCCAGCAGCCCGGCGGGTAGCGGGGGGGGCAACAATGAGCAGTTCTTC. Its translation is CASSPAGSGGGNNEQFF.